Following are 20 T cell receptor beta chains from one sample sequenced in a study of blood T cell repertoires in COVID-19. The assay was immunoSEQ multiplex PCR, and TCRdb's table has in-frame clones only and misses some. The sample consists of around 200,000 clones, approximately 81% of them appearing once. Sequenced sample: peripheral blood. The receptors derive from a woman older than 75 with active or convalescent COVID-19.

The rearrangement joins TRBV19 to TRBJ2-6; the D gene is possibly TRBD2 (5 bases). The germline gives CDR1 LNHDA, CDR2 SQIVND (reference sequence). There are 15 residues in the CDR3. Trimming pared 4 bases from V and 0 bases from J, leaving 7 bases between. CDR3 protein: CASSTSPSGANVLTF. The CDR3 nucleotides are TGTGCCAGTAGTACTAGCCCCTCTGGGGCCAACGTCCTGACTTTC.

This chain links TRBV27 with TRBJ2-7; 9 nucleotides line up with TRBD1. The CDR3 runs 14 residues. CDR1 MNHEY and CDR2 SMNVEV come from the germline V gene (reference sequence). V lost 3 bases to trimming and J lost 0 bases; unmatched junction nucleotides: 0. The DNA of the CDR3 is TGTGCCAGCAGTTTGACAGGGGGCTCCTACGAGCAGTACTTC. Protein sequence: CASSLTGGSYEQYF.

J is TRBJ2-2 and V is TRBV19, with D uncertain. This CDR3 comprises 13 residues. V shed 8 bases and J shed 2 bases, with 9 bases lying between them. CDR1 and CDR2 (germline): LNHDA, SQIVND (reference sequence). CDR3 sequence: CASAAENTGELFF. The DNA of the CDR3 is TGTGCCAGTGCGGCAGAAAACACCGGGGAGCTGTTTTTT.

The chain combines TRBV2 with TRBJ2-1; D remains unclear. The CDR3 is 12 amino acids. Between the trimmed V and J ends, which lost 1 base and 9 bases, there was a span of 7 bases. Germline V gives CDR1 SNHLY, CDR2 FYNNEI. The CDR3 DNA is TGTGCCAGCAGTGAAGTGAAGAGTGAGCAGTTCTTC. This encodes CASSEVKSEQFF.

The chain employs TRBV11-3 and TRBJ2-7; tentative D call: TRBD1 (6 bases). The V and J ends lost 5 bases and 3 bases respectively, with 17 bases between them. Germline V CDR1 and CDR2: SGHNT, YENEEA. This CDR3 region has 15 residues. CDR3 in DNA: TGTGCCAGCAGCCTGCATGGACAGACAGGCTACGAGCAGTACTTC. Translating gives CASSLHGQTGYEQYF.

The chain joins TRBV5-4 to TRBJ2-2; 7 nucleotides match TRBD2. Losses at the gene ends were 3 bases for V and 6 bases for J; bases not matched to a gene: 8. The germline CDR1 and CDR2 sequences are SGHNT and YYREEE (reference sequence). CDR3 size: 15 residues. This CDR3 reads CASSSSGLVSGELFF. CDR3 DNA: TGTGCCAGCAGCTCATCCGGACTAGTGTCCGGGGAGCTGTTTTTT.

The genes are TRBV2 and TRBJ2-1; 10 bases agree with TRBD2. Germline CDR1 SNHLY, CDR2 FYNNEI. V trimming: 7 bases; J trimming: 7 bases; junction bases outside the gene matches: 13. The CDR3 runs to 16 residues. CDR3 nucleotides: TGTGCCAGCATGGCAGGCCTGTCTAGCGGGAGTAATGAGCAGTTCTTC. Amino acid sequence: CASMAGLSSGSNEQFF.

The chain links TRBV6-6 to TRBJ2-3; 12 positions match TRBD2. The ends lost 5 bases at V and 2 bases at J; junction bases unmatched: 8. The CDR3 length is 17 residues. Germline V gene data show CDR1 as MNHNY and CDR2 as SVGAGI (reference sequence). CDR3 in amino acids: CASSRRLAGDFTDTQYF. As DNA, the CDR3 is TGTGCCAGCAGTCGTCGACTAGCGGGGGATTTCACAGATACGCAGTATTTT.

The rearrangement joins TRBV5-1 to TRBJ1-1; 7 nucleotides align to TRBD1. The CDR3 runs 16 residues. The germline V gene has CDR1 SGHRS and CDR2 YFSETQ. Trimming removed 1 base from V and 4 bases from J; junction bases left unmatched: 10. CDR3 protein: CASSLRGTESSTEAFF. CDR3 DNA sequence: TGCGCCAGCAGCTTGCGTGGGACAGAGAGTTCCACTGAAGCTTTCTTT.

The chain combines TRBV5-6 with TRBJ2-7; 7 nucleotides agree with TRBD2. Germline lookup yields CDR1 SGHDT and CDR2 YYEEEE. The CDR3 totals 15 residues. Trimming removed 1 base from V and 6 bases from J; junction bases left unmatched: 10. CDR3 sequence reads: CASSLPGTSGGEQYF. CDR3 sequence (DNA): TGTGCCAGCAGCTTGCCCGGGACCTCGGGGGGCGAGCAGTACTTC.

The V call is TRBV7-9, the J call TRBJ2-2; TRBD1 matches at 7 bases. This CDR3 comprises 14 residues. Trimming removed 3 bases from V and 6 bases from J; junction bases left unmatched: 4. CDR1 and CDR2 from the germline V gene are SEHNR and FQNEAQ (reference sequence). CDR3 amino acids: CASSFTGVSGELFF. The CDR3 nucleotides are TGTGCCAGCAGCTTTACAGGGGTATCCGGGGAGCTGTTTTTT.

This chain uses TRBV7-2 with TRBJ2-7, with TRBD2 matching 14 bases. V gave up 5 bases and J gave up 3 bases; unmatched junction bases: 12. Germline V gene sequence: CDR1 SGHTA, CDR2 FQGNSA. The CDR3 consists of 18 residues. The CDR3 coding sequence is TGTGCCAGCAGCAATACAGTGGGACTAGCGGGAGAGGGCTACGAGCAGTACTTC. It translates to CASSNTVGLAGEGYEQYF.

The chain employs TRBV6-5 and TRBJ1-2; D might be TRBD1 (5 bases). Germline CDR1 and CDR2: MNHEY and SVGAGI. The length of the CDR3 is 13 residues. V lost 8 bases to trimming and J lost 1 base, with 11 bases between them. CDR3 nucleotide sequence: TGTGCCAGCCGGGAGACAGATAACTATGGCTACACCTTC. It yields the protein CASRETDNYGYTF.

The chain couples TRBV27 to TRBJ2-3, with TRBD1 as a possible D gene (5 bases). V was pared by 7 bases and J by 0 bases, with 11 bases between. The length of the CDR3 is 14 residues. Per the germline V gene, CDR1 is MNHEY and CDR2 is SMNVEV (reference sequence). CDR3 residues: CASNPQGSTDTQYF. CDR3 DNA: TGTGCCAGCAATCCCCAGGGAAGCACAGATACGCAGTATTTT.

V gene TRBV25-1 combines with J gene TRBJ2-3, with D possibly matching TRBD2 (6 bases). The CDR3 consists of 16 residues. CDR1 and CDR2 (germline): MGHDK, SYGVNS. Trimming shortened V by 6 bases and J by 3 bases, and 19 bases separated the two germline ends. CDR3 sequence (DNA): TGTGCCAGCAGCCGTTCCGGCGGGATATGGACAGATACGCAGTATTTT. Protein product: CASSRSGGIWTDTQYF.

This clone appeared a single time. Written as DNA, the CDR3 is TGTGCCATCAGTGAACAGGGGGGCTCTGGAAACACCATATATTTT. Its translation: CAISEQGGSGNTIYF. The chain recombines TRBV10-3 with TRBJ1-3, with 8 bases fitting TRBD1. CDR3 length equals 15 residues. With V trimmed by 3 bases and J by 0 bases, 1 base remained unmatched. The V gene's germline CDR1 is ENHRY and CDR2 SYGVKD.

The CDR3 here is CASSARQGRETQYF. As DNA, the CDR3 is TGTGCCAGTAGTGCCCGACAGGGGAGGGAGACCCAGTACTTC. The rearrangement links TRBV19 to TRBJ2-5, with 8 bases that match TRBD1. Germline V gene lookup returns CDR1 LNHDA and CDR2 SQIVND (reference sequence). J gave up 5 bases and V 5 bases, and 7 bases lay outside the gene matches. The CDR3 covers 14 residues.

This clone was detected a few times. The chain links TRBV28 to TRBJ1-6, with a weak D call TRBD1 (5 bases). The CDR3 covers 15 residues. Germline CDR1 is MDHEN and CDR2 is SYDVKM. With 5 bases removed from V and 7 bases from J, the gap between germline ends came to 15 bases. The CDR3 reads CASSRQTTANSPLHF. Written as DNA, the CDR3 is TGTGCCAGCAGTCGTCAAACGACAGCCAATTCACCCCTCCACTTT.

The V gene is TRBV18, the J gene TRBJ2-7; 10 bases agree with TRBD1. V was clipped by 4 bases and J by 6 bases; unmatched bases: 9. Germline V CDR1 and CDR2: KGHSH, LQKENI. The CDR3 runs 15 residues. CDR3 nucleotide sequence: TGTGCCAGCTCACGAAACCCGGGACAGGGGTTCGAGCAGTACTTC. Amino acids: CASSRNPGQGFEQYF.

The chain couples TRBV28 to TRBJ1-5; no clear D gene. The length of the CDR3 is 13 residues. V was trimmed by 5 bases and J by 6 bases, leaving 11 bases between them. CDR1 is MDHEN and CDR2 is SYDVKM in the germline V gene. The CDR3 protein is CASSPPGIQPQHF. CDR3 in DNA: TGTGCCAGCAGTCCCCCCGGGATTCAGCCCCAGCATTTT.